This T cell receptor (beta chain) came from a study of T cell repertoires in cytomegalovirus infection (dated by TCRdb to between 2018 and 2021). Concerning the study at large: Because public TCR beta signatures pointed to carriage of CMV infection together with the matching HLA type, the HLA type of each donor mattered for the analysis. The investigation overall reported the following: The ex vivo response was dominated by HLA-C-restricted CMV-specific TCR beta clonotypes, which also provided the single most frequent clonotype in two of eight donors. Cumulative frequency of public TCR beta family members discriminated carriers of CMV infection plus the relevant HLA type in this cohort and an independent approximately 360-donor cohort.

The sequencing machine was an Illumina HiSeq 1500. TCRdb reanalyzed the raw reads on its own, using fastp at Q25 for trimming and MiXCR for clone calling, and kept in-frame beta chains. CDR3 protein sequences are deduplicated, and each keeps its most common genes and DNA. The sample table records more than 500,000 distinct CDR3 sequences; approximately 16% of these occur just once. Jointly, the top ten make up under 30% of the sample. This clonotype was found a few times. Its antigen target is currently unknown. No per-base quality is available; no much larger clone lies one base away. According to the germline V gene (reference sequence), CDR1 reads DFQATT and CDR2 reads SNEGSKA. V loses 1 base of germline sequence and J loses 4 bases, and the interval between the two ends is 8 bases. CDR3 length: 13 amino acids, cysteine to phenylalanine. Left in the record is the CDR3 DNA by itself, 39 bases read in frame from the first base.

This receptor was taken from a human donor in good health (CMV status not recorded). Some clones in this sample may be carry-over from other donors' samples. The V and J segments used are TRBV20-1 and TRBJ2-1; the D gene lacks a confident call. Sequences were obtained from CD8+ T cells from PBMCs. CDR3 loop: CSARASNYNEQFF. The DNA is TGCAGTGCTAGAGCCTCGAATTACAATGAGCAGTTCTTC.